This entry lists 26 T cell receptor beta chains sequenced from one sample in a study of technical replicates of blood from several donors. Only in-frame clones appear in the TCRdb table, and some are missing; sequencing was by immunoSEQ multiplex PCR. The sample has around 70,000 clones; about 94% are singletons. Sequencing input: T cells isolated from PBMCs. The receptor source for this set is a human donor in good health.

This rearrangement joins TRBV11-3 to TRBJ2-1, with TRBD2 matching 13 bases. The germline CDR1 and CDR2 sequences are SGHNT and YENEEA. The V gene end was trimmed by 1 base and the J gene end by 11 bases; junction bases not matched to a gene: 5. This CDR3 is 15 amino acids long. The CDR3 reads CASSLGRTSGSKQFF. The CDR3 DNA sequence: TGTGCCAGCAGCTTAGGGCGGACTAGCGGGAGTAAGCAGTTCTTC.

This chain uses TRBV21-1 with TRBJ2-1; no DNA check was done on the table's D call, TRBD2. TRBV21-1 is a pseudogene locus. CDR3 length equals 21 residues. CDR3 sequence reads: CASSKVRIVGESRSSYNEQFF. The DNA for the CDR3 is TGTGCCAGCAGCAAAGTACGGATAGTTGGGGAGTCGAGAAGCTCCTACAATGAGCAGTTCTTC.

The CDR3: CASSVRDTNQPQHF. The CDR3 nucleotides are TGTGCCAGTAGTGTCCGGGACACCAATCAGCCCCAGCATTTT. This rearrangement joins TRBV19 to TRBJ1-5, with D maybe TRBD1 (6 bases). Germline V gene lookup returns CDR1 LNHDA and CDR2 SQIVND (reference sequence). Between the trimmed V and J ends, which lost 5 bases and 3 bases, there was a span of 11 bases. CDR3 length: 14 amino acids.

The chain links TRBV19 to TRBJ1-2; D gene ambiguous. V lost 7 bases and J 5 bases, leaving 17 bases between the germline ends. CDR1 and CDR2 from the germline V gene are LNHDA and SQIVND (reference sequence). The CDR3 spans 14 residues. CDR3 amino acids: CASNPITATYGYTF. CDR3 bases: TGTGCCAGTAATCCCATAACGGCGACTTATGGCTACACCTTC.

This CDR3 reads CASSRGLLETQYF. The DNA of the CDR3 is TGTGCCAGCTCAAGGGGGCTACTAGAGACCCAGTACTTC. V usage is TRBV2 and J usage is TRBJ2-5; 7 bases match TRBD1. This CDR3 has 13 residues. J was trimmed by 4 bases and V by 8 bases; bases with no gene match: 7. Germline V gene lookup returns CDR1 SNHLY and CDR2 FYNNEI.

This sequence joins TRBV14 and TRBJ1-1; D is unclear. Germline CDR1 SGHDN, CDR2 FVKESK. V was cut by 6 bases and J by 4 bases, with 9 bases left in between. The CDR3 has 12 amino acids. CDR3: CASSPSGTEAFF. CDR3 nucleotides: TGTGCCAGCAGTCCCAGCGGCACTGAAGCTTTCTTT.

The rearrangement uses TRBV10-1 and TRBJ2-2, with D maybe TRBD1 (6 bases). Trimming took 2 bases from V and 1 from J, leaving 8 bases between them. This CDR3 contains 15 residues. Germline values: CDR1 WNHNN, CDR2 SYGVQD (reference sequence). CDR3 amino acids: CASSEGQMNTGELFF. DNA for the CDR3: TGCGCCAGCAGTGAGGGACAGATGAACACCGGGGAGCTGTTTTTT.

This clone came up once. V is TRBV11-2 and J is TRBJ2-4; D possibly corresponds to TRBD1 (6 bases). The CDR3 spans 16 residues. V lost 1 base, J lost 6 bases, and 16 bases lay in between. Germline CDR1 reads SGHAT; CDR2 reads FQNNGV. CDR3 protein: CASSLGLRDNRNIQYF. In DNA, the CDR3 is TGTGCCAGCAGCTTAGGTCTCCGGGACAACCGAAACATTCAGTACTTC. Drawing the rest from reference TRBV11-2 and TRBJ2-4, the complete variable domain is EAGVAQSPRYKIIEKRQSVAFWCNPISGHATLYWYQQILGQGPKLLIQFQNNGVVDDSQLPKDRFSAERLKGVDSTLKIQPAKLEDSAVYLCASSLGLRDNRNIQYFGAGTRLSVL.

V and J are TRBV4-3 and TRBJ1-1; D ambiguous. Trimming removed 0 bases at V and 3 bases at J, with 8 bases between. Germline V lookup: CDR1 LGHNA, CDR2 YSLEER. CDR3 length: 14 residues. CDR3: CASSQEYTDTEAFF. CDR3 DNA: TGCGCCAGCAGCCAAGAGTATACGGACACTGAAGCTTTCTTT.

The gene calls are TRBV18 and TRBJ2-3; D perhaps matches TRBD2 (6 bases). From germline, CDR1 is KGHSH and CDR2 LQKENI. This CDR3 has 15 amino acids. V lost 3 bases and J 0 bases, leaving 10 bases between the germline ends. The CDR3 protein is CASSPGGLSTDTQYF. CDR3 nucleotide sequence: TGTGCCAGCTCACCCGGGGGACTTAGCACAGATACGCAGTATTTT. Drawing the rest from reference TRBV18 and TRBJ2-3, the complete variable domain is NAGVMQNPRHLVRRRGQEARLRCSPMKGHSHVYWYRQLPEEGLKFMVYLQKENIIDESGMPKERFSAEFPKEGPSILRIQQVVRGDSAAYFCASSPGGLSTDTQYFGPGTRLTVL.

This sequence joins TRBV15 and TRBJ1-5; maybe TRBD1 (6 bases). Trimming pared 3 bases from V and 4 bases from J, leaving 10 bases between. Germline CDR1 reads LNHNV; CDR2 reads YYDKDF (reference sequence). The CDR3 spans 14 residues. The CDR3 nucleotides read TGTGCCACCAGCAGGGGCCAGGGGAATCAGCCCCAGCATTTT. Translated, it gives CATSRGQGNQPQHF.

The rearrangement links TRBV7-9 to TRBJ1-2; 8 positions match TRBD1. With V trimmed by 5 bases and J by 0 bases, 5 bases remained unmatched. The germline V gene encodes CDR1 SEHNR and CDR2 FQNEAQ (reference sequence). This CDR3 has 15 amino acids. The CDR3, as DNA: TGTGCCAGCAGCCCGATACAGGGGGCTAACTATGGCTACACCTTC. Translating gives CASSPIQGANYGYTF.

The gene calls are TRBV19 and TRBJ2-7, with 9 bases that match TRBD2. The junction had 5 bases not matched to a gene; V was cut back by 3 bases and J by 2 bases. Germline CDR1 LNHDA, CDR2 SQIVND (reference sequence). The CDR3 runs to 15 residues. The DNA of the CDR3 is TGTGCCAGTAGTATCGGCCTAGCGGGAACCTACGAGCAGTACTTC. Translating it yields CASSIGLAGTYEQYF.

The CDR3 here is CSVEEYRGAEQYF. CDR3 coding DNA: TGCAGCGTTGAAGAGTACAGGGGTGCCGAGCAGTACTTC. This chain links TRBV29-1 with TRBJ2-7, with 7 bases lining up with TRBD1. Germline loops: CDR1 SQVTM, CDR2 ANQGSEA. J gave up 6 bases and V 0 bases, and 5 bases lay outside the gene matches. This CDR3 has 13 amino acids.

The CDR3 is CASSQDASGSYEQYF. The CDR3 coding sequence is TGTGCCAGCAGCCAAGATGCTAGCGGGTCCTACGAGCAGTACTTC. The chain has TRBV4-2 and TRBJ2-7, with 8 bases matching TRBD2. There are 15 residues in the CDR3. The V and J ends lost 0 bases and 1 base, in that order; junction bases with no gene match: 2. Per germline, CDR1 LGHNA and CDR2 YNFKEQ.

The V call is TRBV9, the J call TRBJ2-7; D is possibly TRBD2 (6 bases). V gave up 3 bases and J gave up 5 bases, with 24 bases separating them. The length of the CDR3 is 17 residues. CDR1 is SGDLS, CDR2 YYNGEE, per germline. The DNA of the CDR3 is TGTGCCAGCAGCGCAGGATCTAGACTAGTGCTCGGCGACGAGCAGTACTTC. This translates into CASSAGSRLVLGDEQYF.

This chain connects TRBV7-2 to TRBJ2-4, with TRBD2 matching over 7 bases. Germline-derived CDR1 and CDR2 are SGHTA and FQGNSA. Trimming removed 2 bases from V and 5 bases from J; junction bases left unmatched: 9. The CDR3 runs 16 residues. The DNA of the CDR3 is TGTGCCAGCAGCTTATTCCCAGTGGGGAGGGAAAACATTCAGTACTTC. The encoded protein is CASSLFPVGRENIQYF.

This clone was seen only once. This chain connects TRBV6-5 to TRBJ2-7; possibly TRBD1 for D (6 bases). CDR3 length equals 14 residues. Germline values: CDR1 MNHEY, CDR2 SVGAGI. The V end was cut by 7 bases, the J end by 4 bases, with 17 bases between. CDR3 in amino acids: CASIRTAGSYEQYF. CDR3 in DNA: TGTGCCAGCATTCGGACAGCCGGATCATACGAGCAGTACTTC.

The chain uses TRBV6-5 and TRBJ2-7, with D possibly matching TRBD2 (6 bases). From germline, CDR1 is MNHEY and CDR2 SVGAGI. V was trimmed by 11 bases and J by 4 bases, leaving 18 bases between them. CDR3 length: 13 residues. CDR3 region: CAVTGTDNYEQYF. CDR3 in DNA: TGTGCCGTGACGGGGACTGATAATTACGAGCAGTACTTC.

The chain is built from TRBV11-2 and TRBJ1-5; no clear D gene. The CDR3 loop spans 15 amino acids. From germline, CDR1 is SGHAT and CDR2 FQNNGV. V lost 2 bases and J lost 1, with 9 bases in between. CDR3: CASSLSWASNQPQHF. The CDR3 nucleotides are TGTGCCAGCAGCTTATCGTGGGCCAGCAATCAGCCCCAGCATTTT.

This clone was observed a single time. The chain is built from TRBV19 and TRBJ1-1; 11 nucleotides line up with TRBD1. J gave up 3 bases and V 8 bases, and 11 bases lay outside the gene matches. The V gene's germline CDR1 is LNHDA and CDR2 SQIVND (reference sequence). CDR3 length: 16 residues. The CDR3 DNA reads TGTGCCAGTGGCCCACGGACAGGGGGCTGGGACACTGAAGCTTTCTTT. Translated, it gives CASGPRTGGWDTEAFF.

The V gene is TRBV9, the J gene TRBJ2-1; no reliable D call. CDR1 is SGDLS, CDR2 YYNGEE, per germline. V shed 0 bases and J shed 7 bases, with 8 bases lying between them. This CDR3 contains 13 residues. CDR3 nucleotides: TGTGCCAGCAGCGTAGCTACTTATAATGAGCAGTTCTTC. It is translated as CASSVATYNEQFF.

The chain employs TRBV7-9 and TRBJ2-3; 11 bases align to TRBD2. After removal of 1 base from V and 8 bases from J, the junction contained 8 bases not matched to a gene. The V gene's germline CDR1 is SEHNR and CDR2 FQNEAQ (reference sequence). The CDR3 is 16 amino acids. The CDR3 sequence: CASSLEASSGRFTQYF. The CDR3 nucleotides are TGTGCCAGCAGCTTAGAGGCGTCTAGCGGGAGGTTTACGCAGTATTTT.

The rearrangement links TRBV4-1 to TRBJ2-7; 9 bases are shared with TRBD1. CDR3 length equals 16 residues. Germline V gives CDR1 MGHRA, CDR2 YSYEKL. The V gene end was trimmed by 5 bases and the J gene end by 2 bases; junction bases not matched to a gene: 10. The CDR3 loop is CASSESGTGWPYEQYF. The CDR3 DNA is TGCGCCAGCAGCGAATCCGGGACAGGGTGGCCCTACGAGCAGTACTTC.

V is TRBV7-2 and J is TRBJ2-7; no clear D gene. Trimming stripped 5 bases from V and 2 bases from J, with 16 bases between. This CDR3 has 15 amino acids. Germline CDR1 reads SGHTA; CDR2 reads FQGNSA. Written as DNA, the CDR3 is TGTGCCAGCAGCCCTGAGGTAGTTTCTGCCTACGAGCAGTACTTC. It codes for CASSPEVVSAYEQYF.

V is TRBV29-1 and J is TRBJ2-7; D gene unclear. Trimming cost V 5 bases and J 2 bases, with 10 bases left between them. The CDR3 spans 12 residues. Germline CDR1 SQVTM, CDR2 ANQGSEA. CDR3 in DNA: TGCAGCGTTCTGACACCCCCCTACGAGCAGTACTTC. Translation: CSVLTPPYEQYF.